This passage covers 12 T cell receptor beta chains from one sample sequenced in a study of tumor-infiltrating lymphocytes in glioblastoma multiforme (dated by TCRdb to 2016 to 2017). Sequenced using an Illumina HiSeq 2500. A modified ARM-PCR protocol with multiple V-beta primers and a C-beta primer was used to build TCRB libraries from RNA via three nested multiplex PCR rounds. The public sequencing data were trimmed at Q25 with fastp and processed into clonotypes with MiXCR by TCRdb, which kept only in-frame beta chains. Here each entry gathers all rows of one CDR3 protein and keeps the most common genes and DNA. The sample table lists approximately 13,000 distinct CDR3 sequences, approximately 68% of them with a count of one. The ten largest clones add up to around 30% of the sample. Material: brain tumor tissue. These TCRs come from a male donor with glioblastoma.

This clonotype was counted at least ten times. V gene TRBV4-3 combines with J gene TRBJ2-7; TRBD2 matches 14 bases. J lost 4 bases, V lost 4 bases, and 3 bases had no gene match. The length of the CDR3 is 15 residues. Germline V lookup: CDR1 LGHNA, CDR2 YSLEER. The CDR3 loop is CASSLGTSGSYEQYF. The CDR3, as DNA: TGCGCCAGCAGCCTCGGGACTAGCGGGAGTTACGAGCAGTACTTC.

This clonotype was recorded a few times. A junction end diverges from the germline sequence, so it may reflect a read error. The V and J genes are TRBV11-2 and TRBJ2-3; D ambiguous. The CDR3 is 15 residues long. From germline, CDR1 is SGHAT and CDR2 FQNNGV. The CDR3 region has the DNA TGTGCCAGTAGCTACCGGGCTCAGAAGGGAGATACGCAGTATTTT. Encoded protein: CASSYRAQKGDTQYF.

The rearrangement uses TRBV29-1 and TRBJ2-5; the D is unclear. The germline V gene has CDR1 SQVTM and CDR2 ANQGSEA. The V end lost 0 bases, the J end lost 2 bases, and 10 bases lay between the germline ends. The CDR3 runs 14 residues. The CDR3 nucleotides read TGCAGCGTTGAAGATTCGTGGGGACAAGAGACCCAGTACTTC. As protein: CSVEDSWGQETQYF.

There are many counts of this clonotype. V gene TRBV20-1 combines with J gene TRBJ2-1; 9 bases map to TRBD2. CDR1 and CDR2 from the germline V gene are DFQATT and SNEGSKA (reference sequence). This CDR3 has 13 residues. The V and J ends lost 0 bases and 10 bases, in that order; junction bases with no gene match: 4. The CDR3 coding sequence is TGCAGTGCTAGAGATCCTAGCGGGGCCGAGCAGTTCTTC. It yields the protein CSARDPSGAEQFF.

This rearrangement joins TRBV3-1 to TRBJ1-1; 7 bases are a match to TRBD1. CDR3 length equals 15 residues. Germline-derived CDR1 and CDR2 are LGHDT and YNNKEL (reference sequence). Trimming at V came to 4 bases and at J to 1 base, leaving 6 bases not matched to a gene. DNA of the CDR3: TGTGCCAGCAGCCCCACAGGGGTTCAGAACACTGAAGCTTTCTTT. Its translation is CASSPTGVQNTEAFF.

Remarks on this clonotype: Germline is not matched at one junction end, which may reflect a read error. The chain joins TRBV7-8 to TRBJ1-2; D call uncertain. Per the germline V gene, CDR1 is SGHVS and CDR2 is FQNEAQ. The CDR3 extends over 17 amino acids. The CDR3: CASSLVSGPLVIYSYTF. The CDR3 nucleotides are TGTGCCAGCAGCCTCGTCTCCGGACCGCTCGTAATCTATAGCTACACCTTC.

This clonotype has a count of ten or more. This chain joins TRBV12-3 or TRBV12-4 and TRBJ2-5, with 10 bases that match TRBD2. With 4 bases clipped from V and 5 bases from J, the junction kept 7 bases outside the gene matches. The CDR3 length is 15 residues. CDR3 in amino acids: CASSSPLAGLETQYF. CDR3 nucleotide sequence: TGTGCCAGCAGTTCCCCACTAGCGGGACTGGAGACCCAGTACTTC.

This CDR3 is CASSVTRTSWDYEQYF. The DNA of the CDR3 is TGTGCCAGCAGTGTAACGCGGACTAGTTGGGACTACGAGCAGTACTTC. The chain links TRBV6-1 to TRBJ2-7; TRBD2 aligns across 7 bases. The germline CDR1 and CDR2 sequences are MNHNS and SASEGT. The CDR3 totals 16 residues. Trimming removed 4 bases from V and 3 bases from J; junction bases left unmatched: 12.

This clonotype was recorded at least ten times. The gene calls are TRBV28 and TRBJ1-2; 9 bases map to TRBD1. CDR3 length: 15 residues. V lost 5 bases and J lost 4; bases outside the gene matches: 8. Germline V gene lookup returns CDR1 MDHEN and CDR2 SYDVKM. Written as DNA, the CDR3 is TGTGCCAGCAGTACCTGGGGACAGGGTTTCTATGGCTACACCTTC. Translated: CASSTWGQGFYGYTF.

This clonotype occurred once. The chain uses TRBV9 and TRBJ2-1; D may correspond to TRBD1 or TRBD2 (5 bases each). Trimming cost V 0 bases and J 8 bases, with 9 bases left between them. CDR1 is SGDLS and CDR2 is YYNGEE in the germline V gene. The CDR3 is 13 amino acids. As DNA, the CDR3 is TGTGCCAGCAGCGTAGGTATGGGGGATGAGCAGTTCTTC. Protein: CASSVGMGDEQFF.

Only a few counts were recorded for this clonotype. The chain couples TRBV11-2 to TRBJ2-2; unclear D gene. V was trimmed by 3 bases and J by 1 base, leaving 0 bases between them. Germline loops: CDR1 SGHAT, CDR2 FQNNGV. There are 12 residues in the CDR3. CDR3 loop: CASSLNTGELFF. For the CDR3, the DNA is TGTGCCAGCAGCTTGAACACCGGGGAGCTGTTTTTT.

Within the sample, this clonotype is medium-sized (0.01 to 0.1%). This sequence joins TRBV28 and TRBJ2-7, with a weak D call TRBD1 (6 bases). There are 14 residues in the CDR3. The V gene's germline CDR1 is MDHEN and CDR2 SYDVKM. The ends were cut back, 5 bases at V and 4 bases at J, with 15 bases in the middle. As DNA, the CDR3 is TGTGCCAGCAGTGACAGGAGGTTAGCGTACGAGCAGTACTTC. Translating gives CASSDRRLAYEQYF.